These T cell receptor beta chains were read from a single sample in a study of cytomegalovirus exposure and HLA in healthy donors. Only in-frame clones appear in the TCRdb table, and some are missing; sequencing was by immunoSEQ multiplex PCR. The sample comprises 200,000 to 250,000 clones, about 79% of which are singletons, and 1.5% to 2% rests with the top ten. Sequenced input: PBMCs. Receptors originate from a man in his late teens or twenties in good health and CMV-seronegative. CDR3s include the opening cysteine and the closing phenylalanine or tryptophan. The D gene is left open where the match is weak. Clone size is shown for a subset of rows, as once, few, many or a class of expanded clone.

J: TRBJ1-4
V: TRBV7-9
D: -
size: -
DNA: TGTGCCAGCAGCTTATTAGGGGGGGGGACAACTAATGAAAAACTGTTTTTT
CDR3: CASSLLGGGTTNEKLFF

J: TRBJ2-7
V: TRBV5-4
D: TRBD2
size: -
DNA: TGTGCCAGCAGCGCACCGGGGTTAGCGGGGACCTACGAGCAGTACTTC
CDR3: CASSAPGLAGTYEQYF

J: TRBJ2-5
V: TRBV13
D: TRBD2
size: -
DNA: TGTGCCAGCAGCCCTCCGAGGTTACTAGCGGGAGAATGGGAGACCCAGTACTTC
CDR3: CASSPPRLLAGEWETQYF

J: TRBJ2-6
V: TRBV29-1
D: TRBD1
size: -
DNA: TGCAGCGTTTCGTTTAGGACAGGCCACTCTGGGGCCAACGTCCTGACTTTC
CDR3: CSVSFRTGHSGANVLTF

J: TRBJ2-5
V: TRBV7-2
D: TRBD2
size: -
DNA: TGTGCCAGCAGCTTCGGGGGGGCAAGGGAGGAGACCCAGTACTTC
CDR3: CASSFGGAREETQYF

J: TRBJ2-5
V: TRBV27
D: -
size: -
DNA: TGTGCCAGCAGCCTTGCAGGGGAAGGGGGAGAGACCCAGTACTTC
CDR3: CASSLAGEGGETQYF

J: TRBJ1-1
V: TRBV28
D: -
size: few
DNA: TGTGCCAGCAGTCTTGAAAGCTTGGCTGAAGCTTTCTTT
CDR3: CASSLESLAEAFF

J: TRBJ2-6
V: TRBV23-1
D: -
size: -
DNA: TGCGCCAGCAGGACTGTCGGGGAACCTGGGGCCAACGTCCTGACTTTC
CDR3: CASRTVGEPGANVLTF

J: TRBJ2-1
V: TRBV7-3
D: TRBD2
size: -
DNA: TGTGCCAGCAGGGTTAGCGGGGGGAACAATGAGCAGTTCTTC
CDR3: CASRVSGGNNEQFF

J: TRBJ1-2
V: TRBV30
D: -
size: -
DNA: TGTGCCTGGAGTGCGGGGGTCTACTACACCTTC
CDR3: CAWSAGVYYTF

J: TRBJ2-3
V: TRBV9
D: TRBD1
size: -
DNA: TGTGCCAGCAGCGTCTCAGGACAGGGGCGGGATACGCAGTATTTT
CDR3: CASSVSGQGRDTQYF

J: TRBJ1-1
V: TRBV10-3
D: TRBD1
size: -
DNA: TGTGCCATCAGTGAAGACAGGGGGAACACTGAAGCTTTCTTT
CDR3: CAISEDRGNTEAFF

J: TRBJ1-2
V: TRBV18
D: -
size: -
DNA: TGTGCCAGCTCACCGACGAGCGGTGGTGAGTTGGGCTACACCTTC
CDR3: CASSPTSGGELGYTF

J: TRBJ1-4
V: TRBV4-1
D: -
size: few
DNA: TGCGCCAGCAGCCAACCATTCACTAATGAAAAACTGTTTTTT
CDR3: CASSQPFTNEKLFF

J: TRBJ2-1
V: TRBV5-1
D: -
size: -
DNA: TGCGCCAGCAGCCCCCCAATTCGGGGATGGAATGAGCAGTTCTTC
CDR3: CASSPPIRGWNEQFF

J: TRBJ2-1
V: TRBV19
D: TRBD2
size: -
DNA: TGTGCCAGTAGTATCGGTACGCCTAGCGGGAGTAAAAACAATGAGCAGTTCTTC
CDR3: CASSIGTPSGSKNNEQFF

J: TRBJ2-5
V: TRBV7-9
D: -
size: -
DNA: TGTGCCAGCAGCACAGGGAGCCAAGAGACCCAGTACTTC
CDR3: CASSTGSQETQYF

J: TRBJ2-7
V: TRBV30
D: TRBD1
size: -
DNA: TGTGCCTGGAACGACAGGGGGCTCGACGAGCAGTACTTC
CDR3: CAWNDRGLDEQYF

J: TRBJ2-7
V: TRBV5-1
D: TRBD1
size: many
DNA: TGCGCCAGCAGCCTCGACCCGCCGGGACAGGGGTCCTACGAGCAGTACTTC
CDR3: CASSLDPPGQGSYEQYF

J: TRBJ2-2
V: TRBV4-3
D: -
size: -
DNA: TGCGCCAGCGGTCGGGGACTTAACACCGGGGAGCTGTTTTTT
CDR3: CASGRGLNTGELFF

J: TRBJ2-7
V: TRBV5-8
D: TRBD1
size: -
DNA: TGTGCCAGCAGCTTAGGGGGCCCAGGCGAGCAGTACTTC
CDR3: CASSLGGPGEQYF

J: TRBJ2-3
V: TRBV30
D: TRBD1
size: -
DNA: TGTGCCTGGAGTTGGACAGGGGTGGGAGATACGCAGTATTTT
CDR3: CAWSWTGVGDTQYF

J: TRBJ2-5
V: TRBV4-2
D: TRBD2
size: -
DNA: TGTGCCAGCAGCCAAGACCCCCTAGCGGGATATGAGACCCAGTACTTC
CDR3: CASSQDPLAGYETQYF

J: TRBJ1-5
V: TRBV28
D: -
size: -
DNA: TGTGCCAGCAGTAAAGAGAATCAGCCCCAGCATTTT
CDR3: CASSKENQPQHF

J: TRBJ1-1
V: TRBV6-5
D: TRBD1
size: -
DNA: TGTGCCGGGGGACAGGGTAACACTGAAGCTTTCTTT
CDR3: CAGGQGNTEAFF

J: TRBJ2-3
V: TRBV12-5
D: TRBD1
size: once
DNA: TGTGCTAGTGGTTTGGATACAGGGGTAAGCACAGATACGCAGTATTTT
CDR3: CASGLDTGVSTDTQYF

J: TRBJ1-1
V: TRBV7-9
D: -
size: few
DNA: TGTGCCAGCAGCCCCAGAGATGGGAGGGACACTGAAGCTTTCTTT
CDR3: CASSPRDGRDTEAFF

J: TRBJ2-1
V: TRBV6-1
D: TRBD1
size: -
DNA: TGTGCCAGCAGTGCACCGGGACAGGGGGCAAGTGAGCAGTTCTTC
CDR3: CASSAPGQGASEQFF

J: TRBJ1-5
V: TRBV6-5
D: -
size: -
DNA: TGTGCCAGCAGTTACCCAGGCTTGGAGCCCCAGCATTTT
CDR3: CASSYPGLEPQHF

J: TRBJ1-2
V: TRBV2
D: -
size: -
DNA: TGTGCCAGCATCACCTCCCCAGGGTGGGATGGCTACACCTTC
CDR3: CASITSPGWDGYTF

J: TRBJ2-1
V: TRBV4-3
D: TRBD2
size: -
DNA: TGCGCCAGCAGCCAAGAAAGGAGCGGGGAGGGGTGGCAGTTCTTC
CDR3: CASSQERSGEGWQFF

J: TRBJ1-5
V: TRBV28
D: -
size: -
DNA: TGTGCCAGCACGACTGTCTATAGCAATCAGCCCCAGCATTTT
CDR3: CASTTVYSNQPQHF

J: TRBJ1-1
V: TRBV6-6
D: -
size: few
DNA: TGTGCCAGCAGTTACGGCAACCAGAACACTGAAGCTTTCTTT
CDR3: CASSYGNQNTEAFF

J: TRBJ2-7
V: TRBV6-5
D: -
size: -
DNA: TGTGCCAGCACCCAGGAAAACCCCTACGAGCAGTACTTC
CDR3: CASTQENPYEQYF

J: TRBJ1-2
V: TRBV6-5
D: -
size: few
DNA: TGTGCCAGCAGTTACGAGGGCTGGGGTGGCTACACCTTC
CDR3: CASSYEGWGGYTF

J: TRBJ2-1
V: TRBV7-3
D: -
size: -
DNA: TGTGCCAGCAGCTTAGGCTTACACAATGAGCAGTTCTTC
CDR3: CASSLGLHNEQFF

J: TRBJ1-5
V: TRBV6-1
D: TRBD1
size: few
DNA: TGTGCCAGCCGGACAGGGGGGCCCCAGCATTTT
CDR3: CASRTGGPQHF

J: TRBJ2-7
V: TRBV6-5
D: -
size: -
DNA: TGTGCCAGCAGCTATACCCCCCGGTTCGAGCAGTACTTC
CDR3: CASSYTPRFEQYF

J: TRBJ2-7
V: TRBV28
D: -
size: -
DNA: TGTGCCAGCAGTCCACCAGGTTTCTCCCAAATCTTC
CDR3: CASSPPGFSQIF

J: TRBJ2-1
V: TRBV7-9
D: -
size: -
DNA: TGTGCCAGCAGTTTAACCGGGGGATACAATGAGCAGTTCTTC
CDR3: CASSLTGGYNEQFF

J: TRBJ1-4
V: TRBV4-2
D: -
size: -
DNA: TGTGCCAGCAGCAGCTGGGACTACGAGGAACTGTTTTTT
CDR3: CASSSWDYEELFF

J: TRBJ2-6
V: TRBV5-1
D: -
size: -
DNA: TGCGCCAGCAGCTTTCAGGGGGGCACTGGGGCCAACGTCCTGACTTTC
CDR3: CASSFQGGTGANVLTF

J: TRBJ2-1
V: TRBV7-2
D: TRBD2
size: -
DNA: TGTGCCAGCAGCTCCCCTCCTAGGACTAGCGGGGGGGGCAATGAGCAGTTCTTC
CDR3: CASSSPPRTSGGGNEQFF

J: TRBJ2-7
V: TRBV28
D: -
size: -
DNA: TGTGCCAGCTGCCGGGACACATACTACGAGCAGTACTTC
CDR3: CASCRDTYYEQYF